Shown below are 26 T cell receptor beta chains from a single sample sequenced in a study of Graves' ophthalmopathy and Graves' hyperthyroidism. The study amplified TCR beta CDR3 regions using RNA transcripts. After a first-round RT-PCR with HTBI primers, a second-round multiplex PCR was run. TCRdb used MiXCR to reprocess the multiplex PCR reads, holding one entry per CDR3 protein. The sample gives nearly 400,000 distinct CDR3 sequences, approximately 16% of which show up once; approximately 1.4% is in the top ten. The sequenced material came from peripheral blood. The receptors were sampled from a woman aged 18-35 years with Graves' ophthalmopathy.

This clonotype was found a few times. In DNA form, the CDR3 reads TGTGCCAGCAGCTTAGGTGGTTTTGGGGACACTGAAGCTTTCTTT. This codes for CASSLGGFGDTEAFF. The rearrangement uses TRBV7-2 and TRBJ1-1; unclear D gene. The germline V and J ends were trimmed by 1 base and 3 bases, with 12 bases remaining between them. The CDR3 sequence is 15 residues long. Germline V gene data show CDR1 as SGHTA and CDR2 as FQGNSA.

This clonotype was recorded many times. The chain is built from TRBV7-2 and TRBJ2-7; the match to TRBD2 covers 7 bases. Trimming removed 5 bases from V and 3 bases from J; junction bases left unmatched: 7. Looked up from germline, CDR1 is SGHTA and CDR2 is FQGNSA. The length of the CDR3 is 14 residues. The CDR3 nucleotides are TGTGCCAGCAGCCCACGGACTAGAGACTACGAGCAGTACTTC. This encodes CASSPRTRDYEQYF.

This clonotype was recorded many times. The V call is TRBV15, the J call TRBJ2-7; 9 nucleotides match TRBD2. V lost 6 bases, J lost 2 bases, and 5 bases stayed unmatched. The CDR3 length is 14 residues. CDR1 is LNHNV and CDR2 is YYDKDF in the germline V gene (reference sequence). The CDR3 sequence is CATRAGGLTYEQYF. In DNA, the CDR3 is TGTGCCACCAGAGCGGGGGGTTTAACCTACGAGCAGTACTTC.

This clonotype showed up many times. The rearrangement joins TRBV30 to TRBJ1-5; tentative D call: TRBD1 (5 bases). Germline CDR1 GTSNPN, CDR2 SVGIG (reference sequence). The CDR3 is 15 amino acids. The V end was cut by 0 bases, the J end by 4 bases, with 13 bases between. The CDR3 here is CAWSVSGGVNQPQHF. The CDR3 nucleotides read TGTGCCTGGAGTGTAAGTGGAGGGGTTAATCAGCCCCAGCATTTT.

This clonotype was counted many times. The chain uses TRBV5-1 and TRBJ2-7, with TRBD1 as a possible D gene (6 bases). The V end lost 4 bases, the J end lost 0 bases, and 11 bases lay between the germline ends. Germline V gives CDR1 SGHRS, CDR2 YFSETQ. The length of the CDR3 is 14 residues. The CDR3 DNA is TGCGCCAGCAGCATCCGGACAGCCTCCTACGAGCAGTACTTC. As protein: CASSIRTASYEQYF. Full variable domain (missing parts from reference TRBV5-1 and TRBJ2-7): KAGVTQTPRYLIKTRGQQVTLSCSPISGHRSVSWYQQTPGQGLQFLFEYFSETQRNKGNFPGRFSGRQFSNSRSEMNVSTLELGDSALYLCASSIRTASYEQYFGPGTRLTVT.

This clonotype was detected many times. The gene calls are TRBV30 and TRBJ1-3, with D uncertain. Trimming removed 4 bases at V and 0 bases at J, with 10 bases between. Germline CDR1 reads GTSNPN; CDR2 reads SVGIG (reference sequence). The CDR3 has 14 residues. The CDR3 protein is CAWIGPASGNTIYF. DNA of the CDR3: TGTGCCTGGATCGGGCCCGCCTCTGGAAACACCATATATTTT.

This clonotype was seen at least ten times. The genes are TRBV6-2 or TRBV6-3 and TRBJ2-7; TRBD2 matches 15 bases. The CDR3 spans 18 residues. V lost 6 bases, J lost 0 bases, and 9 bases stayed unmatched. CDR1 is MNHEY, CDR2 SVGEGT, per germline. CDR3 sequence: CASSRPGLAGGSSYEQYF. As DNA, the CDR3 is TGTGCCAGCAGCCGCCCGGGACTAGCGGGAGGATCCTCCTACGAGCAGTACTTC.

The chain links TRBV11-2 to TRBJ2-5; possibly TRBD2 for D (6 bases). Per germline, CDR1 SGHAT and CDR2 FQNNGV. Trimming removed 5 bases from V and 5 bases from J, with 12 bases in between. The CDR3 totals 13 residues. In DNA, the CDR3 is TGTGCCAGCAGCCCAGATGGGAGGGAGACCCAGTACTTC. Residues: CASSPDGRETQYF.

This clonotype was seen many times. The chain combines TRBV10-2 with TRBJ1-1, with D unresolved. The germline gives CDR1 WSHSY, CDR2 SAAADI. The CDR3 runs to 12 residues. V dropped 3 bases and J dropped 3 bases, with 5 bases sitting between them. This CDR3 reads CASSDFDTEAFF. In nucleotides, the CDR3 is TGCGCCAGCAGTGACTTTGACACTGAAGCTTTCTTT.

The sample holds many counts of this clonotype. Given a much more abundant clone one base away, this may be a read error. CDR3: CASKSPGAGYDTEAFF. DNA of the CDR3: TGTGCCAGCAAGTCCCCCGGGGCAGGGTATGACACTGAAGCTTTCTTT. J is TRBJ1-1 and V is TRBV28, with D perhaps TRBD1 (5 bases). The CDR3 consists of 16 residues. V was shortened by 7 bases and J by 3 bases, with 21 bases between the two germline ends. From germline, CDR1 is MDHEN and CDR2 SYDVKM.

This clonotype was seen repeatedly, ten times or more. This chain connects TRBV5-8 to TRBJ1-2, with 9 bases fitting TRBD1. CDR3 length: 15 amino acids. V shed 4 bases, J shed 4 bases, and the junction held 8 bases outside the gene matches. The germline CDR1 and CDR2 sequences are SGHTS and YDEGEE. The CDR3 DNA reads as TGTGCCAGCAGCCCTGCCGGGACAGGGCTCTATGGCTACACCTTC. Residues: CASSPAGTGLYGYTF. Complete variable domain (other parts from reference TRBV5-8 and TRBJ1-2): EAGVTQSPTHLIKTRGQQATLRCSPISGHTSVYWYQQALGLGLQFLLWYDEGEERNRGNFPPRFSGRQFPNYSSELNVNALELEDSALYLCASSPAGTGLYGYTFGSGTRLTVV.

This clonotype was counted at least ten times. The V gene is TRBV7-6, the J gene TRBJ2-7, with TRBD1 matching 7 bases. This CDR3 region has 15 residues. Germline V gene sequence: CDR1 SGHVS, CDR2 FNYEAQ. J lost 3 bases, V lost 1 base, and 6 bases had no gene match. Written as DNA, the CDR3 is TGTGCCAGCAGCTTAGTACAGGGGCACTTCTACGAGCAGTACTTC. Protein sequence: CASSLVQGHFYEQYF.

There are many counts of this clonotype. This clone may be a read error of a much larger clone one base away. The V call is TRBV12-3 or TRBV12-4, the J call TRBJ1-5; a possible D gene is TRBD1 (6 bases). The CDR3 contains 15 residues. CDR3 protein: CVSSLKGVSNQPQHF. For the CDR3, the DNA is TGTGTCAGCAGTTTGAAGGGGGTAAGCAATCAGCCCCAGCATTTT.

This clonotype was counted at least ten times. V is TRBV7-8 and J is TRBJ2-7; 10 nucleotides align to TRBD2. Germline trimming cut 8 bases from V and 2 bases from J; bases unmatched to any gene: 12. This CDR3 is built from 16 residues. CDR1 and CDR2 (germline): SGHVS, FQNEAQ. CDR3 bases: TGTGCCAGCCGCCTTTCTAGCGGGAGATCCCCCTACGAGCAGTACTTC. Encoded protein: CASRLSSGRSPYEQYF.

CDR3 amino acids: CASTSRGGAEAFF. The DNA of the CDR3 is TGTGCCAGCACATCGAGGGGCGGAGCTGAAGCTTTCTTT. The chain recombines TRBV2 with TRBJ1-1, with a tentative D call TRBD1 (5 bases). Germline V gives CDR1 SNHLY, CDR2 FYNNEI. V was clipped by 7 bases and J by 6 bases, with 15 bases between them. CDR3 length: 13 residues. Using reference TRBV2 and TRBJ1-1 for the parts outside the CDR3, the full variable domain is EPEVTQTPSHQVTQMGQEVILRCVPISNHLYFYWYRQILGQKVEFLVSFYNNEISEKSEIFDDQFSVERPDGSNFTLKIRSTKLEDSAMYFCASTSRGGAEAFFGQGTRLTVV.

This clonotype was observed at least ten times. The chain has TRBV10-3 and TRBJ2-5; TRBD1 matches at 8 bases. Germline loops: CDR1 ENHRY, CDR2 SYGVKD. The CDR3 length is 13 residues. J lost 3 bases, V lost 10 bases, and 7 bases had no gene match. The CDR3 DNA follows: TGTGCCAGTCAGGGGACAGGAAAAGAGACCCAGTACTTC. Amino acid sequence: CASQGTGKETQYF.

This clonotype has ten or more counts. V gene TRBV4-3 combines with J gene TRBJ1-2; D may be TRBD1 (5 bases). The CDR3 loop spans 15 amino acids. Germline V gene sequence: CDR1 LGHNA, CDR2 YSLEER. Deletions cut 0 bases from V and 5 bases from J, with 13 bases between. CDR3 residues: CASSQDHGGGYGYTF. The CDR3 nucleotides are TGCGCCAGCAGCCAAGACCATGGGGGGGGATATGGCTACACCTTC.

This clonotype came up many times. V usage is TRBV6-5 and J usage is TRBJ1-1; D is uncertain. Germline CDR1 and CDR2: MNHEY and SVGAGI. The CDR3 sequence is 15 residues long. Trimming pared 0 bases from V and 4 bases from J, leaving 12 bases between. CDR3 in DNA: TGTGCCAGCAGTTACTCGCGCAGTATTCGCACTGAAGCTTTCTTT. This sequence encodes CASSYSRSIRTEAFF.

The sample holds one count of this clonotype. V usage is TRBV6-2 or TRBV6-3 and J usage is TRBJ2-5; TRBD2 is a possible D gene (6 bases). This CDR3 contains 15 residues. Germline V gene lookup returns CDR1 MNHEY and CDR2 SVGEGT. The ends were cut back, 11 bases at V and 3 bases at J, with 22 bases in the middle. CDR3 sequence (DNA): TGTGCCTCCAAGGACCCGGGACTCTTTAAAGAGACCCAGTACTTC. Translating it yields CASKDPGLFKETQYF.

This clonotype has a count of ten or more. CDR3 amino acids: CASSKWDRESYEQYF. Written as DNA, the CDR3 is TGTGCCAGCAGTAAATGGGACAGGGAGTCCTACGAGCAGTACTTC. The chain links TRBV6-1 to TRBJ2-7; 9 bases fit TRBD1. The germline gives CDR1 MNHNS, CDR2 SASEGT. The CDR3 consists of 15 residues. Unmatched junction bases numbered 6, after V lost 5 bases and J lost 1 base.

This clonotype was picked up many times. The rearrangement links TRBV27 to TRBJ2-7; D unresolved. The CDR3 runs 10 residues. V was cut by 8 bases and J by 4 bases, with 6 bases left in between. CDR1 is MNHEY, CDR2 SMNVEV, per germline (reference sequence). CDR3 bases: TGTGCCAGCTTCCCGTACGAGCAGTACTTC. It is translated as CASFPYEQYF.

The chain employs TRBV7-3 and TRBJ1-6, with a possible D match to TRBD1 (5 bases). Germline lookup yields CDR1 SGHTA and CDR2 FQGTGA. The CDR3 has 17 residues. Trimming cost V 8 bases and J 7 bases, with 24 bases left between them. DNA for the CDR3: TGTGCCAGCCCCTCCCCCCGGGTCGGGGACCGAAATTCACCCCTCCACTTT. It codes for CASPSPRVGDRNSPLHF.

This clonotype was observed at least ten times. The V call is TRBV5-4, the J call TRBJ1-6; 8 nucleotides agree with TRBD1. Germline CDR1 reads SGHNT; CDR2 reads YYREEE (reference sequence). The J segment lost 5 bases and the V segment lost 2 bases, leaving 3 bases of the junction unmatched. This CDR3 comprises 15 residues. CDR3 bases: TGTGCCAGCAGCTTTCAGGGGGCCGATAATTCACCCCTCCACTTT. Its translation: CASSFQGADNSPLHF.

This clonotype was seen ten or more times. The chain joins TRBV6-1 to TRBJ1-3; D unclear. Germline CDR1 is MNHNS and CDR2 is SASEGT. The CDR3 runs 14 residues. With 6 bases removed from V and 1 base from J, the gap between germline ends came to 10 bases. The CDR3 loop is CASRGPTSGNTIYF. The CDR3 DNA follows: TGTGCCAGCAGGGGCCCAACTTCTGGAAACACCATATATTTT.

This clonotype came up many times. The V and J genes are TRBV7-8 and TRBJ2-7; TRBD2 matches 9 bases. The germline V gene encodes CDR1 SGHVS and CDR2 FQNEAQ. With V trimmed by 0 bases and J by 0 bases, 6 bases remained unmatched. The CDR3 consists of 17 residues. The CDR3 region is CASSLASGGTSSYEQYF. The CDR3 DNA reads TGTGCCAGCAGCTTAGCAAGCGGGGGGACTAGCTCCTACGAGCAGTACTTC.

The CDR3 nucleotides are TGTGCCAGCAGTTTTAGACTTAATCAGCCCCAGCATTTT. Its translation: CASSFRLNQPQHF. The chain carries TRBV12-3 or TRBV12-4 and TRBJ1-5; D is uncertain. The CDR3 length is 13 residues. V dropped 3 bases and J dropped 4 bases, with 7 bases sitting between them.